This T cell receptor (beta chain) came from a study of vaccination and CD4 T cells after COVID-19. The V gene's germline CDR1 is DFQATT and CDR2 SNEGSKA (reference sequence). The CDR3 spans 16 residues. V was pared by 2 bases and J by 0 bases, with 2 bases of the junction left unmatched. An Oncomine TCR Beta short-read assay was used to sequence the DNA from cultured CD4+ T cells. The template was genomic DNA from cultured CD4+ T cells. In TCRdb, the PCR reads were re-called with MiXCR into one record per CDR3 protein. The sample comprises around 8,000 distinct CDR3 sequences, approximately 20% of which are singletons, and 9.1% rests with the top ten. As to treatment: approximately nine-day PBMC culture with coronavirus spike peptide pools or control peptides (ViraFEST assay). The table lists this clonotype with a few counts. The antigen is not known.

The gene calls are TRBV20-1 and TRBJ2-1; 12 bases fit TRBD2. This receptor was identified in a human donor who had recovered from COVID-19. The sample in question was CD4+ T cells from blood, cultured in vitro, obtained after SARS-CoV-2 vaccination. The CDR3 DNA follows: TGCAGTGCTAGACTAGCGGGGGGGAGCTCCTACAATGAGCAGTTCTTC. This translates into CSARLAGGSSYNEQFF.